The clone carrying this T cell receptor (beta chain) was counted only a few times. Antigen unknown. The data belong to a study of OX40 agonist ivuxolimab in advanced cancers. The wider study: Patients were dosed with the agonistic anti-OX40 (CD134) antibody ivuxolimab.

Study-wide findings and caveats: Clonal expansion from baseline to week 6 occurred in both CD4+ and CD8+ T cells. Also showing low normalized T-cell clonal expansion were some of the nonresponders.

The repertoire was sequenced with immunoSEQ multiplex PCR; TCRdb's copy has only in-frame clones and lacks some. The repertoire consists of about 45,000 clones, with 75% to 90% occurring once and the leading ten covering roughly 15%. CDR3 size: 13 residues. Germline CDR1 and CDR2: LNHDA and SQIVND (reference sequence). Trimming shortened V by 6 bases and J by 0 bases, and 9 bases separated the two germline ends. The receptor was isolated from an adult with an advanced solid tumor such as melanoma, head and neck, liver or kidney cancer. J is TRBJ2-7 and V is TRBV19; possible D gene TRBD1, 6 bases. Sequenced here: CD4+ or CD8+ T cells sorted from blood, sampled in a trial of the OX40 agonist ivuxolimab. In DNA, the CDR3 is TGTGCCAGTAGGGACAGTGCCTCCTACGAGCAGTACTTC. Encoded protein: CASRDSASYEQYF. The complete variable domain, with remaining parts taken from reference TRBV19 and TRBJ2-7, reads DGGITQSPKYLFRKEGQNVTLSCEQNLNHDAMYWYRQDPGQGLRLIYYSQIVNDFQKGDIAEGYSVSREKKESFPLTVTSAQKNPTAFYLCASRDSASYEQYFGPGTRLTVT.